These 14 T cell receptor beta chains were sequenced from one sample in a study of shared clonotypes between healthy human individuals. Sequencing was performed with immunoSEQ multiplex PCR; in TCRdb, only in-frame clones are kept and a portion is missing. The sample holds about 1.1 million clones, approximately 80% seen once. The source material was memory CD4+ T cells from PBMCs. As for subset: CD45RA-negative fraction. The receptors originated from a man aged 18 to 30 in good health. Some clones in this sample may be carry-over from other donors' samples.

The rearrangement uses TRBV5-4 and TRBJ2-1, with 10 bases fitting TRBD2. The CDR3 spans 14 residues. Germline trimming cut 0 bases from V and 15 bases from J; bases unmatched to any gene: 9. CDR1 SGHNT and CDR2 YYREEE come from the germline V gene (reference sequence). The CDR3 DNA reads TGTGCCAGCAGCTTGGAGGAGCGGGAGGGTTCTCGGTTCTTC. It yields the protein CASSLEEREGSRFF.

This chain uses TRBV11-1 with TRBJ2-7; D is undetermined. This CDR3 contains 14 residues. Germline-derived CDR1 and CDR2 are SGHAT and FQDESV (reference sequence). V lost 8 bases and J lost 2, with 16 bases in between. CDR3 bases: TGTGCCAGCGCAGACTCCTCCGTTACCTACGAGCAGTACTTC. Its protein product is CASADSSVTYEQYF.

In regard to this clone: The sample holds other DNA sequences that translate to the same CDR3. The chain combines TRBV27 with TRBJ1-1; 7 bases agree with TRBD1. The CDR3 sequence is 14 residues long. The V gene's germline CDR1 is MNHEY and CDR2 SMNVEV (reference sequence). The junction had 5 bases not matched to a gene; V was cut back by 7 bases and J by 0 bases. CDR3 protein: CASNRQGLNTEAFF. The CDR3 nucleotides are TGTGCCAGCAACCGACAGGGATTGAACACTGAAGCTTTCTTT.

The chain is built from TRBV10-3 and TRBJ2-5; tentative D call: TRBD1 (6 bases). The V end lost 6 bases, the J end lost 5 bases, and 16 bases lay between the germline ends. Germline assignment: CDR1 ENHRY and CDR2 SYGVKD. There are 14 residues in the CDR3. CDR3 residues: CAISINREGETQYF. The CDR3 coding sequence is TGTGCCATCAGCATTAACAGGGAAGGGGAGACCCAGTACTTC.

The CDR3: CASSPGGAKNYGYTF. The CDR3 DNA follows: TGCGCCAGCAGTCCCGGGGGGGCCAAGAACTATGGCTACACCTTC. The J gene is TRBJ1-2, the V gene TRBV5-1, with D perhaps matching TRBD1 (6 bases). V gave up 5 bases and J gave up 2 bases, with 16 bases separating them. This CDR3 comprises 15 residues. Germline loops: CDR1 SGHRS, CDR2 YFSETQ.

The chain couples TRBV6-6 to TRBJ1-5; D is unresolved. V lost 2 bases, J lost 0 bases, and 5 bases lay in between. This CDR3 contains 14 residues. The germline V gene has CDR1 MNHNY and CDR2 SVGAGI (reference sequence). Here the CDR3 DNA reads TGTGCCAGCAGTTACATCGGTAGCAATCAGCCCCAGCATTTT. It encodes CASSYIGSNQPQHF.

The chain carries TRBV4-1 and TRBJ2-7, with D maybe TRBD2 (7 bases). Trimming removed 1 base at V and 4 bases at J, with 17 bases between. The CDR3 runs 16 residues. Looked up from germline, CDR1 is MGHRA and CDR2 is YSYEKL. The CDR3 bases are TGCGCCAGCAGCCAAGGGGGGGGCAACTCGGGTTACGAGCAGTACTTC. The encoded protein is CASSQGGGNSGYEQYF.

This clone was picked up one time. V is TRBV28 and J is TRBJ1-1; 7 bases line up with TRBD1. Trimming removed 4 bases from V and 12 bases from J; junction bases left unmatched: 17. Germline V CDR1 and CDR2: MDHEN, SYDVKM. This CDR3 region has 15 residues. The CDR3 here is CASSSPRDSPRVTFF. The CDR3 bases are TGTGCCAGCAGTTCCCCCCGGGACAGCCCGCGGGTAACTTTCTTT.

This chain connects TRBV28 to TRBJ2-7; weak D call: TRBD2 (6 bases). From germline, CDR1 is MDHEN and CDR2 SYDVKM. Between the trimmed V and J ends, which lost 8 bases and 3 bases, there was a span of 14 bases. The CDR3 is 13 residues long. The DNA for the CDR3 is TGTGCCAGCTTTAGCGGCCCGAACTACGAGCAGTACTTC. Its protein product is CASFSGPNYEQYF.

The chain is built from TRBV6-1 and TRBJ1-5, with no clear D. Germline loops: CDR1 MNHNS, CDR2 SASEGT. Trimming removed 2 bases at V and 5 bases at J, with 10 bases between. The CDR3 runs to 14 residues. The CDR3 bases are TGTGCCAGCAGTGAAAAGTGGCGGGATCAGCCCCAGCATTTT. Its translation is CASSEKWRDQPQHF.

The chain joins TRBV27 to TRBJ1-1; no clear D gene. V was shortened by 6 bases and J by 5 bases, with 22 bases between the two germline ends. Germline V gene data show CDR1 as MNHEY and CDR2 as SMNVEV (reference sequence). The CDR3 loop spans 16 amino acids. CDR3 sequence reads: CASSPGRLGWRTEAFF. The DNA of the CDR3 is TGTGCCAGCAGCCCAGGCCGGCTGGGGTGGAGGACTGAAGCTTTCTTT.

This chain joins TRBV5-5 and TRBJ2-7, with 7 positions matching TRBD1. The CDR3 sequence is 14 residues long. The V segment lost 4 bases and the J segment 2 bases; nucleotides outside the gene matches: 6. CDR1 is SGHKS, CDR2 YYEKEE, per germline (reference sequence). The CDR3 loop is CASSPRQGPYEQYF. CDR3 DNA: TGTGCCAGCAGCCCCCGACAGGGCCCCTACGAGCAGTACTTC.

The gene calls are TRBV5-6 and TRBJ2-2; D ambiguous. Germline V CDR1 and CDR2: SGHDT, YYEEEE. Trimming pared 0 bases from V and 7 bases from J, leaving 7 bases between. The CDR3 sequence is 13 residues long. CDR3 sequence (DNA): TGTGCCAGCAGCTTGGAAGGACGCGGGGAGCTGTTTTTT. Its protein product is CASSLEGRGELFF.

The chain carries TRBV30 and TRBJ2-3; the match to TRBD2 covers 7 bases. With 2 bases clipped from V and 0 bases from J, the junction kept 11 bases outside the gene matches. CDR1 GTSNPN and CDR2 SVGIG come from the germline V gene (reference sequence). The CDR3 is 17 residues long. CDR3: CAWSSMGAGASTDTQYF. CDR3 in DNA: TGTGCCTGGAGTTCGATGGGCGCGGGAGCGAGCACAGATACGCAGTATTTT.